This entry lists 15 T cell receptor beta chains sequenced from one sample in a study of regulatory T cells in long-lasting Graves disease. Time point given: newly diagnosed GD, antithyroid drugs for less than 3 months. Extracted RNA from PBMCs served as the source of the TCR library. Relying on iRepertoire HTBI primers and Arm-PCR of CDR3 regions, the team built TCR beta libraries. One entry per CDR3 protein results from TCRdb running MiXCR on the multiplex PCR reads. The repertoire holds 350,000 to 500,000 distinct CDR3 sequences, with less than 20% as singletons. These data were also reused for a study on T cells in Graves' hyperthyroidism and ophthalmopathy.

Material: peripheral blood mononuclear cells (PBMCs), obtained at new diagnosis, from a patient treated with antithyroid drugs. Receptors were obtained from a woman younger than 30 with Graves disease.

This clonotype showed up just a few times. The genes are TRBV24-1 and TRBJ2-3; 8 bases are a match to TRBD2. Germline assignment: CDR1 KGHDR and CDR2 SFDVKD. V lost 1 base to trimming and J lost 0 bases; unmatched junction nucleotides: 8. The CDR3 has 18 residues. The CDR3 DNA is TGTGCCACCAGTGATTTTAGGGCTCGGGGGGGGAGCACAGATACGCAGTATTTT. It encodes CATSDFRARGGSTDTQYF.

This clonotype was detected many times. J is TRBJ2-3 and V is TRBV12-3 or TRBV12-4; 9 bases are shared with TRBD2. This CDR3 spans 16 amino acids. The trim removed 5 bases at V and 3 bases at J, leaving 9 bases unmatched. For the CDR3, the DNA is TGTGCCAGCAGTCTCGACGTCGCGGGAGGGACAGATACGCAGTATTTT. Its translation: CASSLDVAGGTDTQYF.

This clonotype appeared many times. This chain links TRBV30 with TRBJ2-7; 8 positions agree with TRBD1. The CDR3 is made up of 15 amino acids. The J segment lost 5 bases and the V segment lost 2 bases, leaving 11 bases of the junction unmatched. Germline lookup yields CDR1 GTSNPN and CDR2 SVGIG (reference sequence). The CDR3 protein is CAWSPGQGGADEQYF. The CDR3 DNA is TGTGCCTGGAGTCCCGGACAGGGCGGCGCGGACGAGCAGTACTTC. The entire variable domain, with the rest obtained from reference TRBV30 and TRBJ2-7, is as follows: SQTIHQWPATLVQPVGSPLSLECTVEGTSNPNLYWYRQAAGRGLQLLFYSVGIGQISSEVPQNLSASRPQDRQFILSSKKLLLSDSGFYLCAWSPGQGGADEQYFGPGTRLTVT.

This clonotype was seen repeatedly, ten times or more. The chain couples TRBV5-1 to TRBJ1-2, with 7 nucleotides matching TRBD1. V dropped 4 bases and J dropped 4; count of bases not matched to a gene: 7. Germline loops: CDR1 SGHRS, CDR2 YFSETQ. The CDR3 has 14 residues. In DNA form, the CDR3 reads TGCGCCAGCAGCGCAAACAGGGGTGGCTATGGCTACACCTTC. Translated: CASSANRGGYGYTF.

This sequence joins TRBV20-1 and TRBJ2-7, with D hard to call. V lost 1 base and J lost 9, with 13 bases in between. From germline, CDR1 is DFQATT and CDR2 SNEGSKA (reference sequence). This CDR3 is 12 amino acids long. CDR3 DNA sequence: TGCAGTGCTAGAGGAACTTCGGTCGGGCAGTACTTC. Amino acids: CSARGTSVGQYF.

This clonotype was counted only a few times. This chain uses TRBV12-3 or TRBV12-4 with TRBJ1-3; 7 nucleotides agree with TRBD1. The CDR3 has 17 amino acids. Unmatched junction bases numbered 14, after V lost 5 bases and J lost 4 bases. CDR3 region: CASSEHRGLEVGNTIYF. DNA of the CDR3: TGTGCCAGCAGTGAGCACAGGGGACTGGAAGTGGGAAACACCATATATTTT.

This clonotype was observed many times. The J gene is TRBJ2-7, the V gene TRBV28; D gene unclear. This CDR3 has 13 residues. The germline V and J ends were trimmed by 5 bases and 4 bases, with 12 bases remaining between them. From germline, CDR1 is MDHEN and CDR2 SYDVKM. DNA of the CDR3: TGTGCCAGCAGTAGCTCACCTCTTTACGAGCAGTACTTC. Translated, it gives CASSSSPLYEQYF.

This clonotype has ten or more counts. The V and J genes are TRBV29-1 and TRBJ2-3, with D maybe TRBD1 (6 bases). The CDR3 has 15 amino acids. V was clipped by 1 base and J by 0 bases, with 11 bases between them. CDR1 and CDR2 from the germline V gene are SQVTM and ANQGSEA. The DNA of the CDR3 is TGCAGCGTTGAAGGGGCAGGGGCTAGCACAGATACGCAGTATTTT. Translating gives CSVEGAGASTDTQYF.

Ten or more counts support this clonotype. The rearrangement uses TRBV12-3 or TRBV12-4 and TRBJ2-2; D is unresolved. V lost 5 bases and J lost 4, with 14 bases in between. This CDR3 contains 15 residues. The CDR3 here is CASSKVSSGTGELFF. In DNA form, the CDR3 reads TGTGCCAGCAGTAAAGTCTCCTCGGGCACCGGGGAGCTGTTTTTT.

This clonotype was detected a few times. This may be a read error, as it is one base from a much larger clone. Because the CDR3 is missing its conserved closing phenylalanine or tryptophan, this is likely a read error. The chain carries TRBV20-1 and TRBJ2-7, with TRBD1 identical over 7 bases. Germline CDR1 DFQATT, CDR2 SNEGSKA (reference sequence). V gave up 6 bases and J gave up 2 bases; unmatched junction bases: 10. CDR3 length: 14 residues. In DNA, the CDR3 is TGCAGTGCCGTCTCGGGACAGCTTGCCTACGAGCAGTACTCC. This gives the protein CSAVSGQLAYEQYS.

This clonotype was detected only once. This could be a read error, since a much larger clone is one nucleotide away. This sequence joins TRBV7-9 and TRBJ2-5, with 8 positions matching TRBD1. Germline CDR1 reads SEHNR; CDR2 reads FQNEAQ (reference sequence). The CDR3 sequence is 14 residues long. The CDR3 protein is CVSSTGQGRETQYF. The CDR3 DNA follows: TGTGTCAGCAGCACAGGACAGGGCAGAGAGACCCAGTACTTC.

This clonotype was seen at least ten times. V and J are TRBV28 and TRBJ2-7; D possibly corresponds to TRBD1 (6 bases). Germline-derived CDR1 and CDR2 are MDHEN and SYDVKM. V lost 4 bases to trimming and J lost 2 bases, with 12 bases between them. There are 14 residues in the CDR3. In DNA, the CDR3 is TGTGCCAGCAGTTACTCGGACAGAGCCTACGAGCAGTACTTC. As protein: CASSYSDRAYEQYF. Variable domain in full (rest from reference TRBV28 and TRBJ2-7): DVKVTQSSRYLVKRTGEKVFLECVQDMDHENMFWYRQDPGLGLRLIYFSYDVKMKEKGDIPEGYSVSREKKERFSLILESASTNQTSMYLCASSYSDRAYEQYFGPGTRLTVT.

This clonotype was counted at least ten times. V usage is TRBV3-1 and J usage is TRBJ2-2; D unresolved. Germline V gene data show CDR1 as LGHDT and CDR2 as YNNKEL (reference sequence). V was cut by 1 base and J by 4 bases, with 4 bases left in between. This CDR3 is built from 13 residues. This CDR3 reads CASSQVVTGELFF. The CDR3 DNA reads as TGTGCCAGCAGCCAAGTTGTCACCGGGGAGCTGTTTTTT.

Here the CDR3 DNA reads TGTGCCAGCAGCTTGGCTGGGAAGGTTAATGAGCAGTTCTTC. Translated: CASSLAGKVNEQFF. The chain joins TRBV5-5 to TRBJ2-1; D remains unclear. Trimming left V 0 bases short and J 7 bases short, with 11 bases between. The germline gives CDR1 SGHKS, CDR2 YYEKEE (reference sequence). This CDR3 is 14 amino acids long.

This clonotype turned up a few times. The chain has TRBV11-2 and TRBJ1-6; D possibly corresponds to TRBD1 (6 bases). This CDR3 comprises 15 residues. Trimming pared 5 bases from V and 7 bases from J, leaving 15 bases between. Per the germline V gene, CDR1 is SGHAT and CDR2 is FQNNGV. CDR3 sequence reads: CASSVQGTANSPLHF. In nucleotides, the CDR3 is TGTGCCAGCAGCGTACAGGGTACGGCCAATTCACCCCTCCACTTT.